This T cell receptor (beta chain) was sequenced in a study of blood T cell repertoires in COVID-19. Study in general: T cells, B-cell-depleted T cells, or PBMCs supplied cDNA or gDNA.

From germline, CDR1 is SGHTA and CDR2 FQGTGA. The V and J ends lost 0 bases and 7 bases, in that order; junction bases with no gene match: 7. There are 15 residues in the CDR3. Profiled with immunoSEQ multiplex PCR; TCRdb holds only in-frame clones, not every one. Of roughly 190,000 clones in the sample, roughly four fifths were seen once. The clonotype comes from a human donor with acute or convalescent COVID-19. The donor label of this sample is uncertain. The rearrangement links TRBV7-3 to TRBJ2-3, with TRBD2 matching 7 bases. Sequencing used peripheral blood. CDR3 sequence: CASSLTAGGGNTQYF. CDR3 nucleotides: TGTGCCAGCAGCTTAACTGCTGGGGGGGGGAATACGCAGTATTTT. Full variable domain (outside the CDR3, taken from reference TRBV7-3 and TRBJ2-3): GAGVSQTPSNKVTEKGKYVELRCDPISGHTALYWYRQSLGQGPEFLIYFQGTGAADDSGLPNDRFFAVRPEGSVSTLKIQRTERGDSAVYLCASSLTAGGGNTQYFGPGTRLTVL.